This entry lists 15 T cell receptor beta chains sequenced from one sample in a study of tumor-infiltrating lymphocytes in primary liver carcinoma. For each extraction, RNA and DNA were obtained together from about 21-30 mg of unsorted bulk tissue. Synthesis of TCR beta cDNA was carried out from 450 to 650 ng total RNA with a constant-region primer. Researchers made the TCR beta libraries by running three nested multiplex PCR rounds with slightly modified ARM-PCR. In the first two PCR rounds, TRBV1-TRBV30 forward primers were paired with a C-beta reverse primer, and each round lasted approximately 9 cycles. TCRdb used MiXCR to reprocess the multiplex PCR reads, holding one entry per CDR3 protein. The sample lists 100,000 or so distinct CDR3 sequences, 65% to 75% occurring once. The specimen sequenced was liver tumor tissue from sampling region 2. The subset is: tumor region T2, inferior pole. These receptors were collected from a woman aged 60-70 years with primary liver carcinoma and hepatitis B virus infection.

The chain employs TRBV12-3 or TRBV12-4 and TRBJ2-2, with TRBD1 matching over 7 bases. The CDR3 length is 14 residues. DNA for the CDR3: TGTGTCAGTACAGGGGACCATAGAACCGGGGAGCTGTTTTTT. Encoded protein: CVSTGDHRTGELFF.

This clonotype was seen ten or more times. CDR3 nucleotide sequence: TGTGCCAGCAGACCCGGGACTACTAAAGCCAAAAACATTCAGTACTTC. Amino acid sequence: CASRPGTTKAKNIQYF. The chain joins TRBV12-3 or TRBV12-4 to TRBJ2-4, with 7 bases fitting TRBD2. V trimming: 6 bases; J trimming: 0 bases; junction bases outside the gene matches: 8. There are 16 residues in the CDR3.

Concerning this clonotype: The junction and the germline gene differ at one end; a read error may be behind it. V and J are TRBV11-2 and TRBJ2-1; no firm D call. CDR1 is SGHAT, CDR2 FQNNGV, per germline. The CDR3 has 15 amino acids. The CDR3 loop reads CASSLDCSSYNEQLF. The DNA for the CDR3 is TGTGCCAGCAGCTTAGATTGTAGCTCCTACAATGAGCAACTCTTC.

This clonotype was seen ten or more times. The rearrangement joins TRBV5-1 to TRBJ1-6, with a tentative D call TRBD1 (5 bases). Looked up from germline, CDR1 is SGHRS and CDR2 is YFSETQ. Trimming took off 4 bases at V and 8 bases at J, with 10 bases between the two ends. The CDR3 is 13 residues long. The CDR3 region is CASSTEQDSPLHF. CDR3 DNA: TGCGCCAGCAGCACAGAACAGGATTCACCCCTCCACTTT.

This clonotype was observed at least ten times. The rearrangement links TRBV7-9 to TRBJ2-7; possibly TRBD2 for D (5 bases). The V end lost 4 bases, the J end lost 3 bases, and 13 bases lay between the germline ends. Germline loops: CDR1 SEHNR, CDR2 FQNEAQ (reference sequence). CDR3 length: 14 residues. The CDR3 sequence: CASSSGEGNYEQYF. In DNA form, the CDR3 reads TGTGCCAGCAGCTCCGGCGAGGGCAACTACGAGCAGTACTTC.

Comments on this clonotype: It may be a read error: a sequence one base away is much more abundant. The chain carries TRBV5-5 and TRBJ2-7; 9 bases line up with TRBD1. Per germline, CDR1 SGHKS and CDR2 YYEKEE (reference sequence). CDR3 size: 13 residues. The CDR3 DNA is TGTCCCAGCAGCTACTCGACAGGGGGAGAGCAGTACTTC. Its translation is CPSSYSTGGEQYF.

This clonotype was seen more than once but under ten times. A much larger clone lies one base from this, so it may be a read error. This sequence joins TRBV7-9 and TRBJ2-7; possible D gene TRBD2, 6 bases. V was pared by 3 bases and J by 2 bases, with 14 bases between. This CDR3 has 15 residues. CDR1 is SEHNR and CDR2 is FQNEAQ in the germline V gene (reference sequence). The CDR3 protein is CASSFGLTGPYEQYF. For the CDR3, the DNA is TGTGCCAGCAGCTTTGGACTAACGGGGCCCTACGAGCAGTACTTC.

Concerning this clonotype itself: The junction departs from the called germline gene at one end, perhaps through a read error. The J gene is TRBJ2-1, the V gene TRBV11-1, with TRBD2 as a possible D gene (7 bases). Germline CDR1 SGHAT, CDR2 FQDESV (reference sequence). This CDR3 contains 17 residues. The CDR3 DNA follows: TGTACCAGCAGCTTGGGAGGGGGTCGTATATCCTACAATGTGCAGTTCTTC. Encoded protein: CTSSLGGGRISYNVQFF. Based on the CDR3 plus reference TRBV11-1 and TRBJ2-1, the full variable domain is EAEVAQSPRYKITEKSQAVAFWCDPISGHATLYWYRQILGQGPELLVQFQDESVVDDSQLPKDRFSAERLKGVDSTLKIQPAELGDSAMYLCTSSLGGGRISYNVQFFGPGTRLTVL.

Concerning this clonotype itself: One end of the junction fails to match germline, which may point to a read error. V gene TRBV28 combines with J gene TRBJ1-5, with D perhaps matching TRBD1 (6 bases). CDR1 is MDHEN and CDR2 is SYDVKM in the germline V gene. The CDR3 is 15 residues long. This CDR3 is CASSLAWDIGQSQHF. Written as DNA, the CDR3 is TGTGCCAGCAGTTTAGCCTGGGACATAGGTCAGTCCCAGCATTTT.

This clonotype occurred many times. V usage is TRBV29-1 and J usage is TRBJ2-6, with D possibly being TRBD2 (6 bases). The CDR3 runs to 14 residues. V lost 7 bases, J lost 3 bases, and 13 bases lay in between. The germline V gene has CDR1 SQVTM and CDR2 ANQGSEA. In nucleotides, the CDR3 is TGCAGCGCTGCAAAGGAGGGTGGGGCCAACGTCCTGACTTTC. It is translated as CSAAKEGGANVLTF. The full variable domain, completed using reference TRBV29-1 and TRBJ2-6, is SAVISQKPSRDICQRGTSLTIQCQVDSQVTMMFWYRQQPGQSLTLIATANQGSEATYESGFVIDKFPISRPNLTFSTLTVSNMSPEDSSIYLCSAAKEGGANVLTFGAGSRLTVL.

A note on this clonotype: This sequence may be a read error, since a much larger clone differs from it by one base. The chain is built from TRBV28 and TRBJ2-2; possibly TRBD2 for D (6 bases). Trimming took off 2 bases at V and 3 bases at J, with 10 bases between the two ends. Germline values: CDR1 MDHEN, CDR2 SYDVKM. The CDR3 is 15 residues long. The CDR3, as DNA: TGTGCCAGCAGTTTAGGAGGGGAGTACACCGGGGAGCTGTTTTTT. Translated: CASSLGGEYTGELFF. Together with reference TRBV28 and TRBJ2-2, the CDR3 gives the full variable domain: DVKVTQSSRYLVKRTGEKVFLECVQDMDHENMFWYRQDPGLGLRLIYFSYDVKMKEKGDIPEGYSVSREKKERFSLILESASTNQTSMYLCASSLGGEYTGELFFGEGSRLTVL.

As regards this clonotype: One end of the junction does not line up with germline, which may come from a read error. V gene TRBV12-3 or TRBV12-4 combines with J gene TRBJ1-2, with D possibly being TRBD1 (5 bases). The CDR3 loop spans 15 amino acids. CDR3 DNA: TGTGCCGGCAGTTTAGATAGGGCAAGGGGTGATGGCTACACCTTC. This codes for CAGSLDRARGDGYTF.

In this sample, this clonotype turned up once. The V and J genes are TRBV11-2 and TRBJ2-4; the D is unclear. The CDR3 consists of 15 residues. Germline values: CDR1 SGHAT, CDR2 FQNNGV. V gave up 5 bases and J gave up 8 bases, with 19 bases separating them. DNA of the CDR3: TGTGCCAGCAGCATAGCCCCGGCAGAGGAAGACATTCAGTACTTC. Translated, it gives CASSIAPAEEDIQYF.

For this clonotype: Because it lacks the conserved phenylalanine or tryptophan at the end, this CDR3 is likely a read error. The rearrangement joins TRBV6-1 to TRBJ1-5; the D is unclear. V dropped 10 bases and J dropped 7 bases, with 23 bases sitting between them. This CDR3 is built from 15 residues. Germline CDR1 is MNHNS and CDR2 is SASEGT. The chain's CDR3 is CAIIEATGGFQPQHS. CDR3 bases: TGTGCCATCATTGAGGCCACCGGAGGTTTCCAGCCCCAGCATTCT.

In the case of this clonotype: A read error may produce the germline difference seen at one junction end. The chain combines TRBV11-3 with TRBJ2-3; no definite D call. Germline CDR1 and CDR2: SGHNT and YENEEA. This CDR3 is 15 amino acids long. CDR3 nucleotide sequence: TGTGCCAGCAGATTAGAACGACATACTACAGATACACGGTATTTT. Encoded protein: CASRLERHTTDTRYF.